A single sample is the source of the 31 T cell receptor beta chains below, sequenced in a study of blood T cell repertoires in COVID-19. Sequencing used immunoSEQ multiplex PCR; TCRdb keeps in-frame clones, though not all of them. The table includes approximately 290,000 clones, about nine tenths detected once. Sequenced sample: peripheral blood. These receptors all come from a woman aged 60-75 years with acute or convalescent COVID-19.

The V and J genes are TRBV2 and TRBJ1-1; a weak D match, TRBD1 (6 bases). The CDR3 length is 11 residues. The V end lost 8 bases, the J end lost 6 bases, and 10 bases lay between the germline ends. Germline V gene data show CDR1 as SNHLY and CDR2 as FYNNEI. The CDR3 bases are TGTGCCAGCCAGGGGTCCGCTGAAGCTTTCTTT. The encoded protein is CASQGSAEAFF.

This chain links TRBV12-3 or TRBV12-4 with TRBJ2-7; possibly TRBD2 for D (5 bases). This CDR3 comprises 13 residues. Trimming shortened V by 6 bases and J by 4 bases, and 13 bases separated the two germline ends. CDR3 protein: CASSPGGRYEQYF. The CDR3 nucleotides are TGTGCCAGCAGCCCCGGAGGACGTTACGAGCAGTACTTC.

The chain employs TRBV9 and TRBJ2-4, with D unresolved. Germline CDR1 reads SGDLS; CDR2 reads YYNGEE. This CDR3 has 14 amino acids. V was cut by 4 bases and J by 5 bases, with 13 bases left in between. CDR3 nucleotides: TGTGCCAGCAGCACTGGTATGTTGGAAAACATTCAGTACTTC. This codes for CASSTGMLENIQYF.

This clone has just one count. The J gene is TRBJ1-4, the V gene TRBV5-5, with 8 bases fitting TRBD1. Germline V gene data show CDR1 as SGHKS and CDR2 as YYEKEE (reference sequence). The CDR3 runs to 16 residues. V lost 4 bases and J lost 2; bases outside the gene matches: 7. In nucleotides, the CDR3 is TGTGCCAGCAGCGGTGTAACAGGGGGGACTAATGAAAAACTGTTTTTT. It encodes CASSGVTGGTNEKLFF.

The rearrangement joins TRBV4-3 to TRBJ1-1, with unresolved D. Trimming took 0 bases from V and 7 from J, leaving 9 bases between them. Germline V gene sequence: CDR1 LGHNA, CDR2 YSLEER. This CDR3 is built from 13 residues. CDR3 loop: CASSQDHGVEAFF. Here the CDR3 DNA reads TGCGCCAGCAGCCAAGATCACGGGGTTGAAGCTTTCTTT.

This chain joins TRBV6-5 and TRBJ1-5; 7 bases agree with TRBD1. Trimming at V came to 4 bases and at J to 1 base, leaving 4 bases not matched to a gene. CDR1 is MNHEY and CDR2 is SVGAGI in the germline V gene. The CDR3 is 15 amino acids. The CDR3 DNA reads as TGTGCCAGCAGTTCAGGGGGACGAAGCAATCAGCCCCAGCATTTT. It is translated as CASSSGGRSNQPQHF.

In this sample, this clone turned up once. The chain joins TRBV19 to TRBJ1-5; TRBD1 is a possible D gene (5 bases). Germline assignment: CDR1 LNHDA and CDR2 SQIVND (reference sequence). V dropped 4 bases and J dropped 7 bases, with 14 bases sitting between them. The CDR3 is 14 residues long. CDR3 sequence (DNA): TGTGCCAGTAGTACCCAAGGGGCGCGCCAGCCCCAGCATTTT. Amino acids: CASSTQGARQPQHF.

As for this clone: Other DNA sequences in the sample encode the same CDR3. The chain is built from TRBV7-9 and TRBJ1-2; tentatively, D is TRBD1 (5 bases). V lost 0 bases and J 6 bases, leaving 8 bases between the germline ends. Germline V CDR1 and CDR2: SEHNR, FQNEAQ (reference sequence). The length of the CDR3 is 13 residues. CDR3: CASSLAQGDGYTF. The CDR3 bases are TGTGCCAGCAGCTTAGCCCAGGGTGATGGCTACACCTTC.

This sequence joins TRBV19 and TRBJ1-2; 7 bases line up with TRBD1. Germline values: CDR1 LNHDA, CDR2 SQIVND (reference sequence). V trimming: 4 bases; J trimming: 4 bases; junction bases outside the gene matches: 3. This CDR3 has 13 residues. CDR3 sequence: CASSRDRGYGYTF. The DNA for the CDR3 is TGTGCCAGTAGTAGGGACAGAGGCTATGGCTACACCTTC.

The chain combines TRBV3-1 (or the pseudogene TRBV3-2) with TRBJ1-2; 9 positions match TRBD1. This CDR3 is 13 amino acids long. With 3 bases clipped from V and 8 bases from J, the junction kept 4 bases outside the gene matches. CDR1 is LGHDT and CDR2 is YNNKEL in the germline V gene (reference sequence). CDR3 in DNA: TGTGCCAGCAGCCAGGGACAGGGTGTCGGCTACACCTTC. This codes for CASSQGQGVGYTF.

The chain recombines TRBV3-1 (or the pseudogene TRBV3-2) with TRBJ1-3; 7 nucleotides align to TRBD1. The germline gives CDR1 LGHDT, CDR2 YNNKEL (reference sequence). J was trimmed by 1 base and V by 0 bases; bases with no gene match: 0. The CDR3 loop spans 15 amino acids. CDR3 nucleotides: TGTGCCAGCAGCCAAGACAGGGGGTCTGGAAACACCATATATTTT. Translated, it gives CASSQDRGSGNTIYF.

The chain couples TRBV11-2 to TRBJ1-1, with 8 nucleotides matching TRBD1. Germline loops: CDR1 SGHAT, CDR2 FQNNGV. The CDR3 consists of 16 residues. The V gene end was trimmed by 2 bases and the J gene end by 4 bases; junction bases not matched to a gene: 9. CDR3 nucleotide sequence: TGTGCCAGCAGCTTATCTGGGCACAGGGGGTTCACTGAAGCTTTCTTT. Translating it yields CASSLSGHRGFTEAFF.

This rearrangement joins TRBV6-2 or TRBV6-3 to TRBJ2-2; 7 bases agree with TRBD2. CDR3 length equals 17 residues. Trimming took 4 bases from V and 0 from J; bases not matched to a gene: 8. The germline V gene has CDR1 MNHEY and CDR2 SVGEGT. CDR3 loop: CASSSWGGLPNTGELFF. The CDR3 nucleotides are TGTGCCAGCAGTTCCTGGGGGGGACTCCCGAACACCGGGGAGCTGTTTTTT.

In this sample, this clone turned up once. V usage is TRBV21-1 and J usage is TRBJ1-1; the DNA was not compared with TRBD1, the D call given in the table. TRBV21-1 is a pseudogene segment. The CDR3 extends over 18 amino acids. Written as DNA, the CDR3 is TGTGCCAGCAGCAAAGGCACCCGGGACAGGGGGCGATTAACTGAAGCTTTCTTT. Protein: CASSKGTRDRGRLTEAFF.

The chain couples TRBV6-5 to TRBJ2-5; 7 bases match TRBD1. Germline V CDR1 and CDR2: MNHEY, SVGAGI. The V and J ends lost 4 bases and 5 bases, in that order; junction bases with no gene match: 10. The CDR3 totals 15 residues. The CDR3 loop reads CASSSPGGVWETQYF. The CDR3 DNA sequence: TGTGCCAGCAGTTCCCCAGGGGGAGTTTGGGAGACCCAGTACTTC.

The count of this clone is one. Other DNA sequences in this sample translate to the same CDR3. The chain joins TRBV9 to TRBJ2-7; maybe TRBD1 (6 bases). CDR1 is SGDLS and CDR2 is YYNGEE in the germline V gene. The CDR3 has 14 residues. Trimming shortened V by 0 bases and J by 4 bases, and 11 bases separated the two germline ends. CDR3 sequence reads: CASSVGAGTYEQYF. For the CDR3, the DNA is TGTGCCAGCAGCGTAGGGGCAGGGACATACGAGCAGTACTTC.

This clone was counted a single time. This rearrangement joins TRBV5-3 to TRBJ1-2; D remains ambiguous. TRBV5-3 is classed as an ORF, of uncertain function. The CDR3 covers 12 residues. Trimming took 3 bases from V and 7 from J, leaving 10 bases between them. CDR3 nucleotide sequence: TGTGCCAGAAGCTCCGATCCACTTGGCTACACCTTC. Translated: CARSSDPLGYTF.

This clone occurred a few times. V usage is TRBV2 and J usage is TRBJ1-2; unclear D gene. V lost 6 bases and J 2 bases, leaving 7 bases between the germline ends. Germline V gives CDR1 SNHLY, CDR2 FYNNEI. There are 12 residues in the CDR3. The CDR3 here is CASRRENYGYTF. The CDR3 bases are TGTGCCAGCAGGAGGGAGAACTATGGCTACACCTTC.

The chain couples TRBV7-2 to TRBJ1-1; 7 bases align to TRBD1. CDR1 SGHTA and CDR2 FQGNSA come from the germline V gene. J was trimmed by 4 bases and V by 5 bases; bases with no gene match: 10. This CDR3 is 15 amino acids long. CDR3 protein: CASSQTTGYGTEAFF. In DNA, the CDR3 is TGTGCCAGCAGCCAAACGACAGGGTACGGCACTGAAGCTTTCTTT.

The V call is TRBV7-9, the J call TRBJ2-1, with 8 bases matching TRBD1. The CDR3 runs to 16 residues. The V segment lost 4 bases and the J segment 7 bases; nucleotides outside the gene matches: 12. CDR1 and CDR2 from the germline V gene are SEHNR and FQNEAQ (reference sequence). In DNA form, the CDR3 reads TGTGCCAGCAGCTCAATTGTAGGGACAGGTGATAATGAGCAGTTCTTC. It encodes CASSSIVGTGDNEQFF.

This chain joins TRBV7-3 and TRBJ1-1; a weak D match, TRBD1 (5 bases). CDR3 length: 13 residues. Germline V lookup: CDR1 SGHTA, CDR2 FQGTGA. Trimming shortened V by 5 bases and J by 5 bases, and 12 bases separated the two germline ends. The CDR3 loop reads CASSLDGGTEAFF. The DNA for the CDR3 is TGTGCCAGCAGCCTCGACGGGGGGACTGAAGCTTTCTTT.

The V gene is TRBV6-1, the J gene TRBJ1-2; unclear D gene. V dropped 0 bases and J dropped 4 bases, with 9 bases sitting between them. Per germline, CDR1 MNHNS and CDR2 SASEGT. The CDR3 spans 14 residues. CDR3: CASSEAAVLYGYTF. The CDR3 DNA reads TGTGCCAGCAGTGAAGCGGCGGTACTCTATGGCTACACCTTC.

V usage is TRBV12-3 or TRBV12-4 and J usage is TRBJ1-2; a possible D gene is TRBD1 (5 bases). The CDR3 covers 12 residues. Trimming left V 7 bases short and J 4 bases short, with 10 bases between. The CDR3 region is CASTHQGYGYTF. Here the CDR3 DNA reads TGTGCCAGCACCCACCAGGGCTATGGCTACACCTTC.

The J gene is TRBJ1-1, the V gene TRBV28, with 11 bases aligning to TRBD1. The CDR3 runs to 15 residues. The J segment lost 4 bases and the V segment lost 4 bases, leaving 5 bases of the junction unmatched. Germline V lookup: CDR1 MDHEN, CDR2 SYDVKM. The CDR3 here is CASSWTGGAGTEAFF. The CDR3 bases are TGTGCCAGCAGTTGGACAGGGGGCGCGGGCACTGAAGCTTTCTTT.

This chain connects TRBV5-4 to TRBJ1-2; D possibly corresponds to TRBD1 (6 bases). Germline lookup yields CDR1 SGHNT and CDR2 YYREEE (reference sequence). The V and J ends lost 2 bases and 4 bases respectively, with 9 bases between them. The CDR3 covers 13 residues. CDR3 DNA: TGTGCCAGCAGCTTACAGGGTGGCTATGGCTACACCTTC. Residues: CASSLQGGYGYTF.

The rearrangement joins TRBV27 to TRBJ1-2; a weak D match, TRBD1 (5 bases). V was trimmed by 6 bases and J by 2 bases, leaving 22 bases between them. The CDR3 has 17 residues. Per the germline V gene, CDR1 is MNHEY and CDR2 is SMNVEV (reference sequence). DNA of the CDR3: TGTGCCAGCAGCCTTCGACCCGCGCAGGGTCTCAACTATGGCTACACCTTC. Translation: CASSLRPAQGLNYGYTF.

J is TRBJ1-4 and V is TRBV27, with D maybe TRBD1 (6 bases). This CDR3 contains 14 residues. Looked up from germline, CDR1 is MNHEY and CDR2 is SMNVEV (reference sequence). Deletions cut 6 bases from V and 7 bases from J, with 15 bases between. This chain's CDR3 is CASRTGGGLEKLFF. The CDR3 region has the DNA TGTGCCAGCAGGACCGGCGGGGGGCTTGAAAAACTGTTTTTT.

The chain combines TRBV28 with TRBJ1-3; 9 nucleotides match TRBD1. Per the germline V gene, CDR1 is MDHEN and CDR2 is SYDVKM. J gave up 4 bases and V 2 bases, and 3 bases lay outside the gene matches. This CDR3 has 15 residues. In DNA form, the CDR3 reads TGTGCCAGCAGTTTAACAGGGGGCAGGGGAAACACCATATATTTT. This codes for CASSLTGGRGNTIYF. The full variable domain, with the rest looked up from reference TRBV28 and TRBJ1-3, is DVKVTQSSRYLVKRTGEKVFLECVQDMDHENMFWYRQDPGLGLRLIYFSYDVKMKEKGDIPEGYSVSREKKERFSLILESASTNQTSMYLCASSLTGGRGNTIYFGEGSWLTVV.

The V and J genes are TRBV6-2 or TRBV6-3 and TRBJ1-6; no firm D call. In germline, CDR1 is MNHEY, CDR2 SVGEGT. V lost 6 bases and J 0 bases, leaving 12 bases between the germline ends. The CDR3 consists of 16 residues. The CDR3 bases are TGTGCCAGCAGCCGAGGACGGGACTCCTATAATTCACCCCTCCACTTT. Translated: CASSRGRDSYNSPLHF.

The V and J genes are TRBV7-8 and TRBJ2-1; TRBD2 agrees at 12 bases. Per germline, CDR1 SGHVS and CDR2 FQNEAQ. Unmatched junction bases numbered 8, after V lost 1 base and J lost 1 base. This CDR3 contains 19 residues. CDR3 in DNA: TGTGCCAGCAGCTTAGGGGGACTAGCGGGTTCTCCATCCTACAATGAGCAGTTCTTC. Its translation: CASSLGGLAGSPSYNEQFF.

The table lists this clone with a few counts. The chain joins TRBV7-9 to TRBJ1-2; 8 nucleotides match TRBD1. J was trimmed by 3 bases and V by 3 bases; bases with no gene match: 3. Germline CDR1 is SEHNR and CDR2 is FQNEAQ (reference sequence). The CDR3 runs to 14 residues. CDR3 sequence (DNA): TGTGCCAGCAGCTTGAACAGGGGGGACTATGGCTACACCTTC. This gives the protein CASSLNRGDYGYTF.